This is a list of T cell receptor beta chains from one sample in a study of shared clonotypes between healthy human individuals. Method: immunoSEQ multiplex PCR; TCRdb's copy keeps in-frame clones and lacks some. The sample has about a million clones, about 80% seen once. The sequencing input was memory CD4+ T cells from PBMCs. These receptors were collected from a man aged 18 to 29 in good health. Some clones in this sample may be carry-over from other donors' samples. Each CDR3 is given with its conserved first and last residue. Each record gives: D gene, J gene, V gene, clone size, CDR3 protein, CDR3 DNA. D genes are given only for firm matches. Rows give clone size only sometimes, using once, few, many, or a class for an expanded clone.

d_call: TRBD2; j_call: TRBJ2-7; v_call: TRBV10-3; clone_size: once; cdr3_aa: CAISRLAGGRSGPSEQYF; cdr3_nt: TGTGCCATCAGCCGACTAGCGGGAGGTCGCTCAGGCCCCAGCGAGCAGTACTTC
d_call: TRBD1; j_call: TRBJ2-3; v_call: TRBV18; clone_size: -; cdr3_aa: CASLGRQGADTQYF; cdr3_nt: TGTGCCAGCCTAGGGCGACAGGGCGCAGATACGCAGTATTTT
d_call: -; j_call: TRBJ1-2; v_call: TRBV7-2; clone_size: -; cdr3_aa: CASSLVNYGYTF; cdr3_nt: TGTGCCAGCAGCTTAGTGAACTATGGCTACACCTTC
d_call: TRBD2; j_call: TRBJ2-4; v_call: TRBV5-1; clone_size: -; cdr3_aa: CASSLTSGRGAKNIQYF; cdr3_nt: TGCGCCAGCAGCCTTACTAGCGGGCGGGGGGCCAAAAACATTCAGTACTTC
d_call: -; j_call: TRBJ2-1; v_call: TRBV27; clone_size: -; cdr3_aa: CASSFGQLSSYNEQFF; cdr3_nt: TGTGCCAGCAGTTTTGGACAGCTGAGCTCCTACAATGAGCAGTTCTTC
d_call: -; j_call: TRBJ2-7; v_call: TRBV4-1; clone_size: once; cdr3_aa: CASSLGGGRGQYEQYF; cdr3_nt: TGCGCCAGCAGCCTCGGCGGCGGCAGGGGACAATACGAGCAGTACTTC
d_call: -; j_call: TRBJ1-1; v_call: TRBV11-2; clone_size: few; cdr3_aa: CASSPSTPNTEAFF; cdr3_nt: TGTGCCAGCAGCCCCTCGACCCCGAACACTGAAGCTTTCTTT
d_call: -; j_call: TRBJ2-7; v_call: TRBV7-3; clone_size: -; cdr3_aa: CASSLTPQDEQYF; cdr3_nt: TGTGCCAGCAGCTTAACCCCCCAAGACGAGCAGTACTTC
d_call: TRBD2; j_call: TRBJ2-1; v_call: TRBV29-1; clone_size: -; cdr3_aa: CSAELPLAGLKDEQFF; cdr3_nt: TGCAGCGCCGAATTGCCTCTAGCGGGATTAAAGGATGAGCAGTTCTTC
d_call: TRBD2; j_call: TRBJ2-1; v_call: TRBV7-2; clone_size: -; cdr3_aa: CASSLGLSYNEQFF; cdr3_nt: TGTGCCAGCAGCCTGGGACTATCCTACAATGAGCAGTTCTTC
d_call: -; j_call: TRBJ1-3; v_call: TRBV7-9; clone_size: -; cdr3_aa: CASSLGPPVSGNTIYF; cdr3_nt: TGTGCCAGCAGCTTAGGGCCGCCCGTCTCTGGAAACACCATATATTTT
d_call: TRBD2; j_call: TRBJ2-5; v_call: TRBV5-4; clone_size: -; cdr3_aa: CASSSGELAGYQETQYF; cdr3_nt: TGTGCCAGCAGCTCTGGGGAACTAGCGGGGTACCAAGAGACCCAGTACTTC
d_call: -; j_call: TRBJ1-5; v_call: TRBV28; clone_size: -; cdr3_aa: CASSFGGLNQPQHF; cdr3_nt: TGTGCCAGCAGTTTTGGAGGGCTTAATCAGCCCCAGCATTTT
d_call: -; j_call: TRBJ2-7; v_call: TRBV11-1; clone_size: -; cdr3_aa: CASSMAAGQTYEQYF; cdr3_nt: TGTGCCAGCAGCATGGCGGCGGGACAGACCTACGAGCAGTACTTC
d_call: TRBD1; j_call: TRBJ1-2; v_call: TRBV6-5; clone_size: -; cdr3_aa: CASSYSRADRGAGYTF; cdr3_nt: TGTGCCAGCAGTTACTCAAGAGCCGACAGGGGTGCGGGCTACACCTTC
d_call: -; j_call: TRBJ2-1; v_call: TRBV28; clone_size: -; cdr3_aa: CASIKGGSYNEQFF; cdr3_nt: TGTGCCAGCATCAAGGGCGGCTCCTACAATGAGCAGTTCTTC
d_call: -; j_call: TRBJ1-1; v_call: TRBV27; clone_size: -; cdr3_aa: CASRVLDGGLSTEAFF; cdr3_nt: TGTGCCAGCAGGGTATTGGACGGAGGCCTTAGCACTGAAGCTTTCTTT
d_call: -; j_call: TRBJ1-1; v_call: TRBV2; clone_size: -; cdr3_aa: CASSGWDTFLNTEAFF; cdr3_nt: TGTGCCAGCAGTGGGTGGGACACCTTCTTGAACACTGAAGCTTTCTTT
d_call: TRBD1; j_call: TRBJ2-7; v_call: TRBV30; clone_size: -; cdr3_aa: CAWYPVRGGFLSEQYF; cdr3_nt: TGTGCCTGGTATCCTGTTAGAGGGGGCTTTCTGAGCGAGCAGTACTTC
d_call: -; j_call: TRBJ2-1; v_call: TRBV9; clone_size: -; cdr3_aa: CASSVYIGEQFF; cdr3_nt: TGTGCCAGCAGCGTGTACATCGGTGAGCAGTTCTTC
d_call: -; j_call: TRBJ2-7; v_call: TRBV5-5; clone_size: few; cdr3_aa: CASSLRDNHEQYF; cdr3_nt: TGTGCCAGCAGCTTGCGGGACAACCACGAGCAGTACTTC
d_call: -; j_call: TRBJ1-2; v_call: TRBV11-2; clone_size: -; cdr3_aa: CASSQRGLYGYTF; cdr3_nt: TGTGCCAGCAGTCAACGAGGGTTGTATGGCTACACCTTC
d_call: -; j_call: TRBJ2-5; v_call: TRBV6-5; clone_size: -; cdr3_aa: CASSYWSRTTQETQYF; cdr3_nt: TGTGCCAGCAGTTACTGGAGTAGGACTACGCAAGAGACCCAGTACTTC
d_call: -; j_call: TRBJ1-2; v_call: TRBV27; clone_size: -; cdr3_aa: CASSPDSYPNYGYTF; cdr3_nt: TGTGCCAGCAGTCCCGACAGTTACCCTAACTATGGCTACACCTTC
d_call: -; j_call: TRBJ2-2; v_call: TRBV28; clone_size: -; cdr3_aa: CASRAGTEELFF; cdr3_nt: TGTGCCAGCAGGGCCGGGACGGAGGAGCTGTTTTTT
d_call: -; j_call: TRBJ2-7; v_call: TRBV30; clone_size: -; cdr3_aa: CAWSIRYEQYF; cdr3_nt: TGTGCCTGGAGTATCAGGTACGAGCAGTACTTC
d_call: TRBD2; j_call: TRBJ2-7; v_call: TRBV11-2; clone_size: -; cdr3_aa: CASSKRSGTSGGNYEQYF; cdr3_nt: TGTGCCAGCAGCAAGCGCTCCGGGACTAGCGGGGGCAACTACGAGCAGTACTTC
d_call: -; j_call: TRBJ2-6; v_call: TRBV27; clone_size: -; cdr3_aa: CASSLLGLGAFGANVLTF; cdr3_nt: TGTGCCAGCAGTTTATTGGGTTTGGGGGCGTTTGGGGCCAACGTCCTGACTTTC
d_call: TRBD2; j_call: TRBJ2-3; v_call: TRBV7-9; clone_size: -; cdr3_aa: CASSLRTSGPVTQYF; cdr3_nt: TGTGCCAGCAGCTTAAGGACTAGCGGGCCGGTTACGCAGTATTTT
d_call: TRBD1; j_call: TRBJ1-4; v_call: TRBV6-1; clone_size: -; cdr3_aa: CASSGWTGGYEKLFF; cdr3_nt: TGTGCCAGCAGTGGTTGGACAGGGGGTTATGAAAAACTGTTTTTT
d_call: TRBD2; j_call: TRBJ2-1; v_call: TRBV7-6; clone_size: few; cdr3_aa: CASSLVFAGGHNEQFF; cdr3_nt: TGTGCCAGCAGCTTAGTTTTCGCGGGAGGACACAATGAGCAGTTCTTC
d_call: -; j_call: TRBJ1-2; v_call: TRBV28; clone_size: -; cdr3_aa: CASSFRANYGYTF; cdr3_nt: TGTGCCAGCAGTTTTCGAGCCAACTATGGCTACACCTTC
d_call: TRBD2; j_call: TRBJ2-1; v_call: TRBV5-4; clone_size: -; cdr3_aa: CASSSSSGTSGQTYNEQFF; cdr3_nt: TGTGCCAGCAGCTCCAGCAGTGGGACTAGCGGGCAGACCTACAATGAGCAGTTCTTC
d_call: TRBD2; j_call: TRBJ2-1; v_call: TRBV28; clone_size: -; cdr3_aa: CASSLSPRASGERHNEQFF; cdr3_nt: TGTGCCAGCAGTTTATCCCCTCGGGCTAGCGGGGAGAGGCACAATGAGCAGTTCTTC
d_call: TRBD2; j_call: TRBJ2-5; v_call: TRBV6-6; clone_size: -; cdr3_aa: CASSYGVAGKQETQYF; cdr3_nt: TGTGCCAGCAGTTACGGGGTAGCGGGAAAGCAAGAGACCCAGTACTTC
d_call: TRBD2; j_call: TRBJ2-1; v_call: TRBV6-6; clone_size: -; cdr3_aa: CASSERLASDHEQFF; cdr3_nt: TGTGCCAGCAGCGAAAGACTAGCTTCTGATCATGAGCAGTTCTTC
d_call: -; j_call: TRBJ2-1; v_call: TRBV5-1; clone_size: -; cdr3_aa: CASSLQGGDNEQFF; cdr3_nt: TGCGCCAGCAGCTTGCAGGGCGGGGACAATGAGCAGTTCTTC
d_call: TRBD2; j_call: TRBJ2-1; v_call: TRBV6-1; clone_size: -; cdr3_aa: CASSWGLAGGEQFF; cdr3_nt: TGTGCCAGCAGTTGGGGACTAGCGGGAGGGGAGCAGTTCTTC
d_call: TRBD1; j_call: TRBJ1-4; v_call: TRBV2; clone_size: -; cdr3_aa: CVSRAGGSNEKLFF; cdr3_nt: TGTGTCAGCAGGGCAGGGGGCAGCAATGAAAAACTGTTTTTT
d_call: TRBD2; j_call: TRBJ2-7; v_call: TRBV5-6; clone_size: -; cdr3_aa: CASSMGGTRVEQYF; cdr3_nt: TGTGCCAGCAGCATGGGAGGGACTAGGGTCGAGCAGTACTTC
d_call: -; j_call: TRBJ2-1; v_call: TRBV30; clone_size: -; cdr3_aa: CAWTRKGSEQFF; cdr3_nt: TGTGCCTGGACGAGAAAGGGCAGTGAGCAGTTCTTC
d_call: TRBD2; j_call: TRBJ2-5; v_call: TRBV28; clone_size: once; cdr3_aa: CASSLAGGRETQYF; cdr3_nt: TGTGCCAGCAGTTTGGCCGGGGGGAGGGAGACCCAGTACTTC